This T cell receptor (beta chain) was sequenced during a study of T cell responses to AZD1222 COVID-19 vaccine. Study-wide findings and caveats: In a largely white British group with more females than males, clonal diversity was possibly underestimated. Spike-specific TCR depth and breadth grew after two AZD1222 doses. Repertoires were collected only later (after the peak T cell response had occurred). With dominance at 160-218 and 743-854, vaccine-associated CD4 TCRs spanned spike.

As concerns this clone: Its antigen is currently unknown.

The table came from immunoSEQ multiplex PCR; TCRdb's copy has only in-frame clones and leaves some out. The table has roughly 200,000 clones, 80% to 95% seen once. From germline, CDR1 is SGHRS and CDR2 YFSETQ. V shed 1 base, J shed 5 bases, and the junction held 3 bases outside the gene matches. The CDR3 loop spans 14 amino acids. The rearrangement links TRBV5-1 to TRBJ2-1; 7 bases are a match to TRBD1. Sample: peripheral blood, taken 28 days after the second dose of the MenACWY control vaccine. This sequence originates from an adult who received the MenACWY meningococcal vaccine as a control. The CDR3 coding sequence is TGCGCCAGCAGCTTGACAGGGGCCCACAATGAGCAGTTCTTC. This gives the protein CASSLTGAHNEQFF.